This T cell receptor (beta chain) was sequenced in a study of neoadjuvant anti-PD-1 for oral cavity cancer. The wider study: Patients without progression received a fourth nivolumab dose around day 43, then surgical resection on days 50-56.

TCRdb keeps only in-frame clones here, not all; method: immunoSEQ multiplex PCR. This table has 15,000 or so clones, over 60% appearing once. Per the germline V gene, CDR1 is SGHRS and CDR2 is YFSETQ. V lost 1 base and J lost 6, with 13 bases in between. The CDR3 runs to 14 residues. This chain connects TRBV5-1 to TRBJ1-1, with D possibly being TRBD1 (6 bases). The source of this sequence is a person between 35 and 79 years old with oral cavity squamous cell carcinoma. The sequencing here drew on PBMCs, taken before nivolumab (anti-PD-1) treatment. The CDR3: CASSLSTGLAEAFF. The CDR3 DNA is TGCGCCAGCAGCTTGAGTACAGGGCTCGCTGAAGCTTTCTTT.